This T cell receptor (beta chain) emerged from a study of neurological immune-mediated disorders. Whole-study findings and limits: The study found no CDR3 amino acid sequences shared by expanded clones across subjects, suggesting private repertoires in all groups.

Synthesis of cDNA was performed by 5'RACE using 10-nucleotide random UMIs. Each CDR3 protein is one row after TCRdb ran MiXCR on the 5' RACE reads. The table has tens of thousands of distinct CDR3 sequences, roughly 14% seen once. With 4 bases clipped from V and 6 bases from J, the junction kept 6 bases outside the gene matches. The CDR3 runs to 13 residues. Germline values: CDR1 SGHDT, CDR2 YYEEEE. From 2 million PBMCs stored at -80 C, the unsorted libraries were generated. This clonotype has a count of ten or more. Its target is not known. Sequencing used PBMCs. V usage is TRBV5-6 and J usage is TRBJ1-1; TRBD1 agrees at 7 bases. This clonotype was obtained from a woman aged 50 to 60 with HTLV-1-associated myelopathy (HAM/TSP). The CDR3 reads CASSRDSRAEAFF. The CDR3 DNA is TGTGCCAGCAGCCGGGACAGTCGGGCTGAAGCTTTCTTT.